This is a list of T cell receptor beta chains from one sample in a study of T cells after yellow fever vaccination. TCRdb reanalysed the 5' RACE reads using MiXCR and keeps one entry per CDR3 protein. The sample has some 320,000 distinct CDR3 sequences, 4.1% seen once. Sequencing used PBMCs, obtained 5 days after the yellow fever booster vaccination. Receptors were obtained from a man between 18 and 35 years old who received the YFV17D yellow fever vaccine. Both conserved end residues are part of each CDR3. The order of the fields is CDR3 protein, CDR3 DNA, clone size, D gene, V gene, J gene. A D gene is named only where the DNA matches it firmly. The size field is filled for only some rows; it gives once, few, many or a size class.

CDR3aa: CASSFTSGGAGELFF; CDR3nt: TGTGCCAGCAGTTTTACAAGCGGGGGGGCCGGGGAGCTGTTTTTT; abundance: NA; d_gene: TRBD2; v_gene: TRBV27; j_gene: TRBJ2-2
CDR3aa: CASSRGLQRTDTQYF; CDR3nt: TGTGCCAGCAGCCGAGGACTACAACGCACAGATACGCAGTATTTT; abundance: NA; d_gene: NA; v_gene: TRBV14; j_gene: TRBJ2-3
CDR3aa: CASSHARGREKLFF; CDR3nt: TGTGCCAGCAGCCATGCCAGGGGGCGGGAAAAACTGTTTTTT; abundance: NA; d_gene: TRBD1; v_gene: TRBV3-1; j_gene: TRBJ1-4
CDR3aa: CASSKTNSGANVLTF; CDR3nt: TGTGCCAGCAGCAAGACCAACTCCGGGGCCAACGTCCTGACTTTC; abundance: few; d_gene: NA; v_gene: TRBV12-3/TRBV12-4; j_gene: TRBJ2-6
CDR3aa: CASSFVGGTQSEAFF; CDR3nt: TGCGCCAGCAGCTTCGTTGGGGGGACCCAGTCTGAAGCTTTCTTT; abundance: many; d_gene: NA; v_gene: TRBV5-1; j_gene: TRBJ1-1
CDR3aa: CASSVETQYF; CDR3nt: TGTGCCAGCAGTGTGGAGACCCAGTACTTC; abundance: many; d_gene: NA; v_gene: TRBV2; j_gene: TRBJ2-5
CDR3aa: CASSYDTGELFF; CDR3nt: TGTGCCAGCAGTTACGATACCGGGGAGCTGTTTTTT; abundance: many; d_gene: NA; v_gene: TRBV6-5; j_gene: TRBJ2-2
CDR3aa: CASSPVGPPITDTQYF; CDR3nt: TGTGCCAGCTCACCAGTGGGACCCCCCATCACAGATACGCAGTATTTT; abundance: many; d_gene: NA; v_gene: TRBV18; j_gene: TRBJ2-3
CDR3aa: CASTRIEGTDTEAFF; CDR3nt: TGTGCCAGTACCAGAATTGAGGGCACGGACACTGAAGCTTTCTTT; abundance: NA; d_gene: NA; v_gene: TRBV19; j_gene: TRBJ1-1
CDR3aa: CASMERAGGFPAFF; CDR3nt: TGTGCCAGCATGGAGAGGGCAGGGGGCTTCCCGGCTTTCTTT; abundance: few; d_gene: TRBD1; v_gene: TRBV12-3/TRBV12-4; j_gene: TRBJ1-1
CDR3aa: CASSFRGSYGYTF; CDR3nt: TGTGCCAGCAGTTTCCGGGGTAGCTATGGCTACACCTTC; abundance: many; d_gene: NA; v_gene: TRBV27; j_gene: TRBJ1-2
CDR3aa: CASRRGSTSGQETQYF; CDR3nt: TGTGCCAGCAGGCGCGGTTCGACTAGCGGGCAAGAGACCCAGTACTTC; abundance: few; d_gene: TRBD2; v_gene: TRBV5-4; j_gene: TRBJ2-5
CDR3aa: CASIPGGQFTDTQYF; CDR3nt: TGTGCCAGCATTCCAGGGGGACAGTTCACAGATACGCAGTATTTT; abundance: few; d_gene: TRBD1; v_gene: TRBV6-2/TRBV6-3; j_gene: TRBJ2-3
CDR3aa: CASSPPGLAGKNIQYF; CDR3nt: TGTGCCAGCTCACCACCGGGACTAGCGGGGAAAAACATTCAGTACTTC; abundance: many; d_gene: TRBD2; v_gene: TRBV18; j_gene: TRBJ2-4
CDR3aa: CSARDPGETQYF; CDR3nt: TGCAGTGCTAGAGATCCGGGAGAGACCCAGTACTTC; abundance: few; d_gene: NA; v_gene: TRBV20-1; j_gene: TRBJ2-5
CDR3aa: CASSLSRGPLFF; CDR3nt: TGTGCCAGCAGTCTTTCAAGGGGCCCCCTGTTTTTT; abundance: many; d_gene: NA; v_gene: TRBV12-3/TRBV12-4; j_gene: TRBJ1-4
CDR3aa: CASSPLSETQYF; CDR3nt: TGTGCCAGCAGCCCTCTCTCGGAGACCCAGTACTTC; abundance: NA; d_gene: NA; v_gene: TRBV7-2; j_gene: TRBJ2-5
CDR3aa: CSVRGLAGTFSYNEQFF; CDR3nt: TGCAGCGTCCGCGGACTAGCGGGGACATTCTCCTACAATGAGCAGTTCTTC; abundance: NA; d_gene: TRBD2; v_gene: TRBV29-1; j_gene: TRBJ2-1
CDR3aa: CASSTQNTEAFF; CDR3nt: TGTGCCAGCTCAACACAGAACACTGAAGCTTTCTTT; abundance: many; d_gene: NA; v_gene: TRBV18; j_gene: TRBJ1-1
CDR3aa: CAWTTKGVNTEAFF; CDR3nt: TGTGCCTGGACCACGAAAGGGGTAAACACTGAAGCTTTCTTT; abundance: few; d_gene: NA; v_gene: TRBV30; j_gene: TRBJ1-1
CDR3aa: CASSWGGLYNEQFF; CDR3nt: TGTGCCAGCAGTTGGGGGGGCCTATACAATGAGCAGTTCTTC; abundance: NA; d_gene: NA; v_gene: TRBV6-5; j_gene: TRBJ2-1
CDR3aa: CASSQVPIYNEQFF; CDR3nt: TGCGCCAGCAGCCAAGTGCCTATCTACAATGAGCAGTTCTTC; abundance: few; d_gene: NA; v_gene: TRBV4-1; j_gene: TRBJ2-1
CDR3aa: CASSVVPQSRSRVSGGLDTQYF; CDR3nt: TGTGCCAGCAGCGTAGTCCCCCAGTCCCGTAGCAGGGTCTCAGGGGGCCTAGATACGCAGTATTTT; abundance: NA; d_gene: TRBD1; v_gene: TRBV9; j_gene: TRBJ2-3
CDR3aa: CSVERPGRGSEQYF; CDR3nt: TGCAGCGTTGAACGTCCAGGTCGGGGGAGCGAGCAGTACTTC; abundance: few; d_gene: NA; v_gene: TRBV29-1; j_gene: TRBJ2-7
CDR3aa: CASSLAFRYNEQFF; CDR3nt: TGCGCCAGCAGCTTGGCATTCAGATACAATGAGCAGTTCTTC; abundance: many; d_gene: NA; v_gene: TRBV5-1; j_gene: TRBJ2-1
CDR3aa: CAWSVLSREETQYF; CDR3nt: TGTGCCTGGAGTGTACTTTCCCGGGAAGAGACCCAGTACTTC; abundance: many; d_gene: NA; v_gene: TRBV30; j_gene: TRBJ2-5
CDR3aa: CASSPGTGVPPFYGYTF; CDR3nt: TGTGCCAGCAGTCCAGGGACAGGGGTCCCTCCTTTCTATGGCTACACCTTC; abundance: few; d_gene: TRBD1; v_gene: TRBV27; j_gene: TRBJ1-2
CDR3aa: CASSPRPSNVQFF; CDR3nt: TGTGCCAGTAGTCCGCGACCGAGCAATGTGCAGTTCTTC; abundance: few; d_gene: NA; v_gene: TRBV19; j_gene: TRBJ2-1
CDR3aa: CASSSPGVPGYF; CDR3nt: TGTGCCAGCAGCTCCCCGGGAGTGCCGGGGTACTTC; abundance: NA; d_gene: NA; v_gene: TRBV7-9; j_gene: TRBJ2-5
CDR3aa: CASRSHRQETQYF; CDR3nt: TGTGCCAGCAGATCACACAGACAAGAGACCCAGTACTTC; abundance: many; d_gene: NA; v_gene: TRBV6-6; j_gene: TRBJ2-5
CDR3aa: CSARAGTSADTQYF; CDR3nt: TGCAGTGCTAGAGCCGGGACTAGCGCCGATACGCAGTATTTT; abundance: NA; d_gene: TRBD2; v_gene: TRBV20-1; j_gene: TRBJ2-3
CDR3aa: CASSLAGQGFPYEQYF; CDR3nt: TGTGCCAGCAGCTTGGCCGGACAGGGCTTCCCCTACGAGCAGTACTTC; abundance: many; d_gene: TRBD1; v_gene: TRBV5-5; j_gene: TRBJ2-7
CDR3aa: CASSWANTGELFF; CDR3nt: TGTGCCAGCAGTTGGGCGAACACCGGGGAGCTGTTTTTT; abundance: many; d_gene: NA; v_gene: TRBV27; j_gene: TRBJ2-2
CDR3aa: CASSNTGGFYNSPLHF; CDR3nt: TGTGCCAGCAGCAACACAGGGGGCTTCTATAATTCACCCCTCCACTTT; abundance: few; d_gene: TRBD1; v_gene: TRBV11-2; j_gene: TRBJ1-6
CDR3aa: CASGLDQTGQGEAFF; CDR3nt: TGTGCTAGTGGTTTGGACCAGACAGGGCAGGGTGAAGCTTTCTTT; abundance: NA; d_gene: TRBD1; v_gene: TRBV12-5; j_gene: TRBJ1-1
CDR3aa: CASRAGPRNTEAFF; CDR3nt: TGTGCCAGCAGGGCGGGTCCGAGGAACACTGAAGCTTTCTTT; abundance: NA; d_gene: NA; v_gene: TRBV2; j_gene: TRBJ1-1
CDR3aa: CSAHPGAPKNIQYF; CDR3nt: TGCAGTGCTCACCCCGGGGCGCCCAAAAACATTCAGTACTTC; abundance: few; d_gene: NA; v_gene: TRBV20-1; j_gene: TRBJ2-4
CDR3aa: CASSLVDRLNQPQHF; CDR3nt: TGTGCCAGCAGTTTAGTCGACAGGCTCAATCAGCCCCAGCATTTT; abundance: few; d_gene: NA; v_gene: TRBV28; j_gene: TRBJ1-5
CDR3aa: CSGGLPVF; CDR3nt: TGCAGTGGAGGCCTGCCGGTATTC; abundance: NA; d_gene: NA; v_gene: TRBV20-1; j_gene: TRBJ2-7
CDR3aa: CSVDGGTNTGELFF; CDR3nt: TGCAGCGTTGACGGGGGGACGAACACCGGGGAGCTGTTTTTT; abundance: many; d_gene: TRBD2; v_gene: TRBV29-1; j_gene: TRBJ2-2
CDR3aa: CASSPRGTGDNEQFF; CDR3nt: TGTGCCAGCAGCCCGCGCGGGACAGGGGACAATGAGCAGTTCTTC; abundance: NA; d_gene: TRBD1; v_gene: TRBV12-3/TRBV12-4; j_gene: TRBJ2-1
CDR3aa: CASSSNLGPSRGETQYF; CDR3nt: TGTGCCAGCAGTAGCAATCTGGGGCCTTCGCGGGGAGAGACCCAGTACTTC; abundance: NA; d_gene: NA; v_gene: TRBV6-1; j_gene: TRBJ2-5
CDR3aa: CASSAGTGLYNEQFF; CDR3nt: TGTGCCAGCAGCGCCGGGACAGGTCTCTACAATGAGCAGTTCTTC; abundance: few; d_gene: TRBD1; v_gene: TRBV9; j_gene: TRBJ2-1
CDR3aa: CASCWTGRGYTF; CDR3nt: TGTGCCAGCTGCTGGACAGGTCGCGGCTACACCTTC; abundance: many; d_gene: TRBD1; v_gene: TRBV12-3/TRBV12-4; j_gene: TRBJ1-2
CDR3aa: CASSLGQGAETQYF; CDR3nt: TGTGCCAGCAGCCTTGGACAGGGCGCCGAGACCCAGTACTTC; abundance: many; d_gene: TRBD1; v_gene: TRBV7-6; j_gene: TRBJ2-5
CDR3aa: CASGGRTETQYF; CDR3nt: TGTGCCAGCGGCGGGAGGACGGAGACCCAGTACTTC; abundance: NA; d_gene: TRBD2; v_gene: TRBV7-9; j_gene: TRBJ2-5
CDR3aa: CASRRTLGGTDTQYF; CDR3nt: TGTGCCAGCAGGAGGACTCTGGGGGGGACAGATACGCAGTATTTT; abundance: few; d_gene: TRBD2; v_gene: TRBV7-8; j_gene: TRBJ2-3
CDR3aa: CSARDGGGTNEKLFF; CDR3nt: TGCAGTGCTAGAGATGGGGGGGGAACTAATGAAAAACTGTTTTTT; abundance: many; d_gene: NA; v_gene: TRBV20-1; j_gene: TRBJ1-4
CDR3aa: CASSQNTEAFF; CDR3nt: TGTGCCAGCAGTCAAAACACTGAAGCTTTCTTT; abundance: many; d_gene: NA; v_gene: TRBV12-3/TRBV12-4; j_gene: TRBJ1-1
CDR3aa: CASSQGVGYGYTF; CDR3nt: TGTGCCAGCAGCCAGGGGGTCGGCTATGGCTACACCTTC; abundance: NA; d_gene: TRBD1; v_gene: TRBV12-3/TRBV12-4; j_gene: TRBJ1-2
CDR3aa: CASSPWTGAADTQYF; CDR3nt: TGTGCCAGCAGCCCTTGGACAGGGGCGGCGGATACGCAGTATTTT; abundance: few; d_gene: TRBD1; v_gene: TRBV5-6; j_gene: TRBJ2-3
CDR3aa: CASSQDGTIQETQYF; CDR3nt: TGCGCCAGCAGCCAAGACGGGACTATCCAAGAGACCCAGTACTTC; abundance: NA; d_gene: TRBD2; v_gene: TRBV4-3; j_gene: TRBJ2-5